The 27 T cell receptor beta chains below all came from one sample that was sequenced in a study of CD8+CD57+ T cells in acquired aplastic anemia. Notes on the study in general: Measurement in patients showed lower diversity in CD8+CD57+ cells than in total CD4+ and CD8+ pools.

The authors sequenced patients whose flow cytometry had shown CD8+CD57+ cell expansion. Researchers used genomic DNA as the template to profile TCR beta VDJ and CDR3. TCRdb redid the calling of the reads with MiXCR, one entry per CDR3 protein. The sample consists of around 19,000 distinct CDR3 sequences, roughly 43% of them appearing once. What these receptors recognize is not known. The sequencing sample was made of CD8+CD57+ T cells sorted from PBMCs. Sample subset: bead-enriched CD8+CD57+ effector memory T cells from SAA patients. Every receptor here comes from a human donor with aplastic anemia.

This clonotype was picked up one time. Lacking the conserved final phenylalanine or tryptophan, this CDR3 likely reflects a read error. This chain links TRBV6-5 with TRBJ1-5, with D unresolved. With 8 bases removed from V and 5 bases from J, the gap between germline ends came to 4 bases. CDR1 and CDR2 from the germline V gene are MNHEY and SVGAGI. The CDR3 totals 10 residues. The DNA of the CDR3 is TGTGCCAGCCCTGATCAGCCCCAGCATCTT. As protein: CASPDQPQHL.

The chain employs TRBV7-9 and TRBJ1-2, with a tentative D call TRBD1 (5 bases). The CDR3 spans 11 residues. Germline V gene data show CDR1 as SEHNR and CDR2 as FQNEAQ (reference sequence). Between the trimmed V and J ends, which lost 7 bases and 10 bases, there was a span of 13 bases. Here the CDR3 DNA reads TGTGCCAGCACCAGGGACGGGGACTACACCTTC. Amino acid sequence: CASTRDGDYTF.

The chain links TRBV4-1 to TRBJ2-5, with a weak D call TRBD2 (5 bases). Germline CDR1 MGHRA, CDR2 YSYEKL. Trimming left V 0 bases short and J 5 bases short, with 10 bases between. The CDR3 totals 14 residues. In DNA form, the CDR3 reads TGCGCCAGCAGCCAAGATCGGGGAAGTGAGACCCAGTACTTC. Amino acids: CASSQDRGSETQYF.

The V and J genes are TRBV20-1 and TRBJ2-7; D tentatively reads TRBD1 or TRBD2 (5 bases each). The CDR3 extends over 14 amino acids. Germline V gene data show CDR1 as DFQATT and CDR2 as SNEGSKA (reference sequence). Trimming removed 3 bases at V and 0 bases at J, with 12 bases between. In DNA, the CDR3 is TGCAGTGCTAGCGGGACGTTAAGCTCCTACGAGCAGTACTTC. Its protein is CSASGTLSSYEQYF.

This clonotype was recorded only once. CDR3 DNA sequence: TGCGCCAGCGGCCCCTGGACAGGGGGTTCCTACGAGCAGTACTTC. It is translated as CASGPWTGGSYEQYF. The chain couples TRBV5-1 to TRBJ2-7, with 10 positions matching TRBD1. CDR1 is SGHRS, CDR2 YFSETQ, per germline. The CDR3 has 15 amino acids. Trimming cost V 7 bases and J 1 base; bases outside gene matches: 8.

This clonotype has a count of ten or more. This sequence joins TRBV20-1 and TRBJ2-3; D assignment may be TRBD1 or TRBD2 (6 bases each). The CDR3 extends over 15 amino acids. Germline CDR1 DFQATT, CDR2 SNEGSKA (reference sequence). With 3 bases removed from V and 3 bases from J, the gap between germline ends came to 16 bases. As DNA, the CDR3 is TGCAGTGCTAGTGGACGGGAGAGGGGGACAGATACGCAGTATTTT. Protein: CSASGRERGTDTQYF.

Comment on this clonotype: A read error is possible here, since a much larger clone lies one base away. The chain is built from TRBV20-1 and TRBJ1-6; 10 positions match TRBD1. The CDR3 covers 16 residues. Per germline, CDR1 DFQATT and CDR2 SNEGSKA (reference sequence). CDR3: CCASHRRDRGRSPLHF. The CDR3 coding sequence is TGCTGTGCTTCCCACCGCCGGGACAGGGGTAGGTCACCCCTCCACTTT.

This clonotype was counted between two and nine times. The chain has TRBV19 and TRBJ1-5; D is perhaps TRBD1 (6 bases). CDR3 size: 19 residues. The ends were cut back, 5 bases at V and 6 bases at J, with 29 bases in the middle. Germline V gene data show CDR1 as LNHDA and CDR2 as SQIVND (reference sequence). The CDR3 sequence: CASSRGPGQGDRVGQPQHF. CDR3 DNA: TGTGCCAGTAGTCGGGGTCCGGGACAAGGCGACAGAGTAGGTCAGCCCCAGCATTTT.

CDR3 sequence: CASSQGFIEETQYF. CDR3 coding DNA: TGTGCCAGCAGCCAAGGATTCATCGAAGAGACCCAGTACTTC. V usage is TRBV14 and J usage is TRBJ2-5; D unresolved. Per the germline V gene, CDR1 is SGHDN and CDR2 is FVKESK. Trimming took 1 base from V and 3 from J, leaving 9 bases between them. There are 14 residues in the CDR3. Drawing the rest from reference TRBV14 and TRBJ2-5, the complete variable domain is EAGVTQFPSHSVIEKGQTVTLRCDPISGHDNLYWYRRVMGKEIKFLLHFVKESKQDESGMPNNRFLAERTGGTYSTLKVQPAELEDSGVYFCASSQGFIEETQYFGPGTRLLVL.

The chain is built from TRBV24-1 and TRBJ2-3; 9 bases are shared with TRBD1. V lost 3 bases, J lost 1 base, and 1 base stayed unmatched. The CDR3 is 15 residues long. The germline V gene encodes CDR1 KGHDR and CDR2 SFDVKD. DNA for the CDR3: TGTGCCACCAGTGATAGGACAGGGGGCACAGATACGCAGTATTTT. Translating it yields CATSDRTGGTDTQYF.

V and J are TRBV19 and TRBJ2-1; 9 nucleotides agree with TRBD2. Germline V gene data show CDR1 as LNHDA and CDR2 as SQIVND (reference sequence). The CDR3 contains 15 residues. V shed 6 bases, J shed 8 bases, and the junction held 11 bases outside the gene matches. In DNA form, the CDR3 reads TGTGCCAGTAGGGGCGGGAGGGCCCGGTTAGATGAGCAGTTCTTC. This gives the protein CASRGGRARLDEQFF.

This clonotype was seen just once. A much bigger clone sits one base away, suggesting this may be a read error. This chain uses TRBV25-1 with TRBJ2-3; D possibly matches TRBD1 or TRBD2 (5 bases each). The CDR3 consists of 18 residues. CDR1 and CDR2 (germline): MGHDK, SYGVNS. The CDR3 reads CASSSRWGTSRDTDTRYF. The CDR3 bases are TGTGCCAGCAGCTCGCGGTGGGGGACGTCAAGAGACACAGATACGCGGTATTTT.

This clonotype has a count of ten or more. The chain combines TRBV7-9 with TRBJ2-3; 8 bases fit TRBD1. The germline V gene encodes CDR1 SEHNR and CDR2 FQNEAQ (reference sequence). CDR3 length: 15 residues. The ends lost 5 bases at V and 4 bases at J; junction bases unmatched: 8. The CDR3 loop reads CASSPDRGWADTQYF. DNA for the CDR3: TGTGCCAGCAGCCCTGACAGGGGTTGGGCAGATACGCAGTATTTT.

Comment on this clonotype: The junction departs from the called germline gene at one end, perhaps through a read error. This rearrangement joins TRBV10-3 to TRBJ2-3; 12 bases are a match to TRBD2. Germline values: CDR1 ENHRY, CDR2 SYGVKD. CDR3 length equals 16 residues. The DNA for the CDR3 is TGTGCCAGCAGTTTAACTAGCGGGGGGATGGCAGATACGCAGTATTTT. It specifies CASSLTSGGMADTQYF.

This clonotype was seen a handful of times. This rearrangement joins TRBV6-5 to TRBJ2-7, with D unresolved. Per germline, CDR1 MNHEY and CDR2 SVGAGI. Trimming pared 1 base from V and 3 bases from J, leaving 13 bases between. The CDR3 is made up of 15 amino acids. The CDR3 region has the DNA TGTGCCAGCAGTTACTACCCGGCAACCGGCTACGAGCAGTACTTC. Encoded protein: CASSYYPATGYEQYF.

V usage is TRBV9 and J usage is TRBJ2-5; 7 nucleotides align to TRBD1. Germline CDR1 SGDLS, CDR2 YYNGEE. Unmatched junction bases numbered 9, after V lost 0 bases and J lost 4 bases. The CDR3 has 16 residues. DNA for the CDR3: TGTGCCAGCAGCGTAGCCTACCGAGGGACAGTAGAGACCCAGTACTTC. It yields the protein CASSVAYRGTVETQYF.

On this clonotype: One end of the junction fails to match germline, which may point to a read error. V usage is TRBV7-8 and J usage is TRBJ2-1; no clear D gene. The CDR3 length is 14 residues. The V gene's germline CDR1 is SGHVS and CDR2 FQNEAQ. The CDR3 sequence: CAGSPAPIYNEQFF. In DNA form, the CDR3 reads TGTGCCGGCAGCCCCGCCCCCATCTACAATGAGCAGTTCTTC.

This clonotype has only a few counts. Written as DNA, the CDR3 is TGTGCCAGCGTAGGGACCAACTATGGCTACACCTTC. It translates to CASVGTNYGYTF. V is TRBV7-9 and J is TRBJ1-2; weak D call: TRBD1 (5 bases). The CDR3 is made up of 12 amino acids. V lost 8 bases and J lost 2, with 9 bases in between. Per the germline V gene, CDR1 is SEHNR and CDR2 is FQNEAQ (reference sequence).

The rearrangement joins TRBV9 to TRBJ2-5, with D possibly being TRBD2 (5 bases). Germline-derived CDR1 and CDR2 are SGDLS and YYNGEE. V lost 4 bases to trimming and J lost 1 base, with 11 bases between them. The length of the CDR3 is 14 residues. The CDR3: CASSPPGSQETQYF. In DNA form, the CDR3 reads TGTGCCAGCAGCCCTCCGGGATCCCAAGAGACCCAGTACTTC.

The chain recombines TRBV20-1 with TRBJ2-1; D gene uncertain. From germline, CDR1 is DFQATT and CDR2 SNEGSKA (reference sequence). This CDR3 spans 13 amino acids. V lost 3 bases to trimming and J lost 3 bases, with 9 bases between them. The CDR3 coding sequence is TGCAGTGCTAGCGGAGTTTACTACAATGAGCAGTTCTTC. Its protein product is CSASGVYYNEQFF.

In regard to this clonotype: A read error may account for a junction end that differs from germline. J is TRBJ1-1 and V is TRBV20-1; tentatively, D is TRBD1 (5 bases). From germline, CDR1 is DFQATT and CDR2 SNEGSKA (reference sequence). The CDR3 consists of 12 residues. CDR3 sequence reads: CSVLSSGTEAIF. The CDR3 DNA follows: TGCAGTGTGCTCTCTTCGGGGACTGAAGCTATCTTT.

This clonotype came up once. The chain recombines TRBV20-1 with TRBJ2-7; 9 positions match TRBD2. The V gene end was trimmed by 0 bases and the J gene end by 9 bases; junction bases not matched to a gene: 15. Germline V gene sequence: CDR1 DFQATT, CDR2 SNEGSKA (reference sequence). The CDR3 has 16 amino acids. CDR3 in DNA: TGCAGTGCTAGAGATCCCCAGCGGGGGGTTGGAAGCGGGCAGTACTTC. Translation: CSARDPQRGVGSGQYF.

This clonotype was observed a few times. This sequence joins TRBV2 and TRBJ1-3, with TRBD1 identical over 8 bases. V lost 9 bases, J lost 3 bases, and 7 bases stayed unmatched. This CDR3 region has 14 residues. Germline CDR1 reads SNHLY; CDR2 reads FYNNEI. CDR3 nucleotides: TGTGCCAGTGAGACAGGGGTGCGTGGAAACACCATATATTTT. Amino acid sequence: CASETGVRGNTIYF.

About this clonotype: Likely a read error: the CDR3 ends without its conserved phenylalanine or tryptophan. The DNA is omitted, as the CDR3 cannot be located on it reliably, and the CDR3 follows TCRdb's listing. The chain employs TRBV20-1 and TRBJ2-3; the table's D call, TRBD2, was not checked against the DNA. The CDR3 has 15 residues if both end residues are counted. Germline V CDR1 and CDR2: DFQATT, SNEGSKA (reference sequence). The CDR3 loop reads CSARDPPVSGTRGTD.

This sequence joins TRBV5-1 and TRBJ2-3; 9 nucleotides match TRBD1. The V gene end was trimmed by 1 base and the J gene end by 5 bases; junction bases not matched to a gene: 11. Germline CDR1 reads SGHRS; CDR2 reads YFSETQ. This CDR3 comprises 17 residues. CDR3: CASSLTGQGYLEDTQYF. The CDR3 DNA is TGCGCCAGCAGCTTGACTGGACAGGGGTATTTAGAAGATACGCAGTATTTT.

The chain couples TRBV19 to TRBJ1-2; 7 positions match TRBD1. The CDR3 consists of 14 residues. With 6 bases clipped from V and 4 bases from J, the junction kept 8 bases outside the gene matches. Germline lookup yields CDR1 LNHDA and CDR2 SQIVND (reference sequence). This CDR3 reads CASSTTGLGYGYTF. In DNA form, the CDR3 reads TGTGCCAGTAGCACGACAGGGTTAGGCTATGGCTACACCTTC.

The chain joins TRBV5-6 to TRBJ2-7; no clear D gene. Trimming took off 5 bases at V and 3 bases at J, with 12 bases between the two ends. Germline values: CDR1 SGHDT, CDR2 YYEEEE. The CDR3 consists of 13 residues. CDR3 nucleotides: TGTGCCAGCAGATCGGACGCAGGCTACGAGCAGTACTTC. It codes for CASRSDAGYEQYF. Supplemented by reference TRBV5-6 and TRBJ2-7, the full variable domain reads DAGVTQSPTHLIKTRGQQVTLRCSPKSGHDTVSWYQQALGQGPQFIFQYYEEEERQRGNFPDRFSGHQFPNYSSELNVNALLLGDSALYLCASRSDAGYEQYFGPGTRLTVT.